This T cell receptor (beta chain) was obtained from a study of blood T cell repertoires in COVID-19 (dated by TCRdb to about 2020). Regarding the complete study: The collaborator samples originated in the United States, Italy and Spain and spanned the acute and convalescent phases of COVID-19. The material from the prospective study consisted of cDNA or gDNA derived from T cells, B-cell-depleted T cells, or PBMCs. Subjects who had been exposed to COVID-19, were actively infected with it, or had recovered from it provided the deeply sampled blood TCRbeta repertoires that made up the dataset. A freely available public database, intended as a resource for researchers studying the immune response to SARS-CoV-2, is where the repertoires were released. Samples came from the ongoing ImmuneRACE study (first 160 participants) plus 1,254 subjects from 6 global collaborators. Sample metadata almost always included a de-identified subject ID, COVID-19 status, age in years and sex. Where available, HLA class I and class II types were taken from metadata supplied by the sample provider and were not determined by assay-based typing. General conclusions and limits of the study: The amount of clinical and demographic metadata varied by source and participant and was provided uncurated.

V and J lose 3 bases and 1 base, and a span of 3 bases separates them. Including the terminal cysteine and phenylalanine, the CDR3 comprises 13 residues. The sequence is cut down to CDR3 DNA, 39 bases in frame from base 1. The germline V gene yields LGHNT for CDR1 and FRNRAP for CDR2. The immunoSEQ Assay, a bias-controlled multiplex PCR, was used to amplify TCRbeta CDR3 regions from genomic DNA. Per the source publication's procedure: Nucleated cell counts per sample were estimated from amplification of reference gene primers within the assay. To quantify the absolute abundance of each unique TCRbeta CDR3 rearrangement, sequence reads were collapsed and filtered. For each sample, productive Simpson clonality was calculated as the square root of Simpson's diversity index over productive rearrangements. TCRdb retrieved this table from immuneACCESS and kept in-frame rearrangements only. Not all clones are present; in checked studies, unresolved V genes account for under half, and no reason is known for the remainder. That table is the source of V, J and clone size, and D and trimming were worked out from the DNA. This sample gives about 250,000 clones in total; 65% to 90% of them show up just once. The ten largest account for 4% to 6% of the sample.

Collaborating institutions collected whole blood in K2EDTA tubes following their own protocols. For TCRbeta analysis, collaborator samples were shipped as frozen whole blood, as isolated PBMCs, or as DNA extracted from either sample type. Remarks on this clone: The antigen this receptor binds is unknown. Base qualities were left out, and no much larger clone turns up one base away.

This chain joins TRBV12-5 to TRBJ2-2; the D gene cannot be resolved reliably. The sequenced sample was peripheral blood. This receptor was identified in a man between 50 and 59 years old with active or convalescent COVID-19. The CDR3 has the sequence CASGFQNTGELFF. The DNA is TGTGCTAGTGGTTTCCAGAACACCGGGGAGCTGTTTTTT.